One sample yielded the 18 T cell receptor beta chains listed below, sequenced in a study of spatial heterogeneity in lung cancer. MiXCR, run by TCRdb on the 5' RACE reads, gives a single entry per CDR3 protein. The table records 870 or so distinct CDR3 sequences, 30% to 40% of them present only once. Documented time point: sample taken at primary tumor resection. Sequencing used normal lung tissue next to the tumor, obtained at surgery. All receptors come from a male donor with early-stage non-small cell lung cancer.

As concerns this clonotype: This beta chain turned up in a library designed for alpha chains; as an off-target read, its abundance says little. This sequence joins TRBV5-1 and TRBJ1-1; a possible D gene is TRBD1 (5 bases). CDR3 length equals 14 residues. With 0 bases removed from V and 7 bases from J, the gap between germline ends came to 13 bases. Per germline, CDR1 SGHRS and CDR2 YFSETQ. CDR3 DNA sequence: TGCGCCAGCAGCTTGGGAGGGGCCGGGGGTGAAGCTTTCTTT. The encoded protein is CASSLGGAGGEAFF.

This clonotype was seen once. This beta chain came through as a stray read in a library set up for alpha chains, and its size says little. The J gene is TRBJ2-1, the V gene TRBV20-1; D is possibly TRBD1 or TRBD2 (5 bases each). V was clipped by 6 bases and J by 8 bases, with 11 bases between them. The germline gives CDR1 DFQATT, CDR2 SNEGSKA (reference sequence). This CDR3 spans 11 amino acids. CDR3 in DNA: TGCAGTGCGAACGGGGCTTATGAGCAGTTCTTC. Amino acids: CSANGAYEQFF.

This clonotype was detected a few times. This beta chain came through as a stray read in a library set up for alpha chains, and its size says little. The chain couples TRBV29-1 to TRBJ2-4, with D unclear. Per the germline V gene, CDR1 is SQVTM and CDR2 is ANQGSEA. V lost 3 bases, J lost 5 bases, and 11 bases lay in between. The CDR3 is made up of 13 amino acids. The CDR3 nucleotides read TGCAGCGTTGAGGGTTTTTCGGAAAACATTCAGTACTTC. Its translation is CSVEGFSENIQYF.

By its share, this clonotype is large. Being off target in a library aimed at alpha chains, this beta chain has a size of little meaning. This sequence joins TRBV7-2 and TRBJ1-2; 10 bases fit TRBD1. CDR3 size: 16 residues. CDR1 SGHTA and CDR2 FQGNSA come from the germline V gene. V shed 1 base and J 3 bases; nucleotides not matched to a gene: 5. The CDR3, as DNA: TGTGCCAGCAGCTTAGACGGACAGGGGGGTCACTATGGCTACACCTTC. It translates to CASSLDGQGGHYGYTF. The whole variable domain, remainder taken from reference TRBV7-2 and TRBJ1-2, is GAGVSQSPSNKVTEKGKDVELRCDPISGHTALYWYRQSLGQGLEFLIYFQGNSAPDKSGLPSDRFSAERTGGSVSTLTIQRTQQEDSAVYLCASSLDGQGGHYGYTFGSGTRLTVV.

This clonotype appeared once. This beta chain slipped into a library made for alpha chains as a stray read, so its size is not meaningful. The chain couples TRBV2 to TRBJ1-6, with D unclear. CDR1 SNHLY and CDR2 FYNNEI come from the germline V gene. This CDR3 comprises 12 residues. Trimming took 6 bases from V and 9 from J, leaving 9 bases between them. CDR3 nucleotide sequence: TGTGCCAGCAGGGGTACTGGTTCACCCCTCCACTTT. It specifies CASRGTGSPLHF.

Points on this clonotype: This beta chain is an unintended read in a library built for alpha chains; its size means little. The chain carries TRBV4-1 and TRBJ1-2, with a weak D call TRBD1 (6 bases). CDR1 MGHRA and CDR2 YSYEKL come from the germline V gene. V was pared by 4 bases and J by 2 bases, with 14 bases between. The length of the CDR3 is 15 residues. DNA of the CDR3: TGCGCCAGCAGCCGAGGGGCAGGGGAAAACTATGGCTACACCTTC. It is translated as CASSRGAGENYGYTF.

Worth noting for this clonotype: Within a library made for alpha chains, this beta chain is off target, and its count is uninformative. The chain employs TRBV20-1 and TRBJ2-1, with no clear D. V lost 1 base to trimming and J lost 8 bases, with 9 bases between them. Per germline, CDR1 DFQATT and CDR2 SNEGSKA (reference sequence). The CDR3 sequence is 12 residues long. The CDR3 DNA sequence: TGCAGTGCTAGAGGCCCCCCAGATGAGCAGTTCTTC. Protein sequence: CSARGPPDEQFF.

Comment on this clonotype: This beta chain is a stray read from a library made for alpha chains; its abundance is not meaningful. Written as DNA, the CDR3 is TGCAGCGTGTTACTAGCGGGAGGGATTGCTAGCACAGATACGCAGTATTTT. This gives the protein CSVLLAGGIASTDTQYF. The chain is built from TRBV29-1 and TRBJ2-3, with TRBD2 matching 13 bases. The germline gives CDR1 SQVTM, CDR2 ANQGSEA. The CDR3 sequence is 17 residues long. V lost 6 bases to trimming and J lost 0 bases; unmatched junction nucleotides: 9.

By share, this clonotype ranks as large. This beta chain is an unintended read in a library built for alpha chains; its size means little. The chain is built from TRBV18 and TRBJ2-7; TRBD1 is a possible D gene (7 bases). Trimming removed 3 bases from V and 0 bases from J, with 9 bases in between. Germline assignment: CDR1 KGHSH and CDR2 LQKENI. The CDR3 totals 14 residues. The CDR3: CASSPQGGSYEQYF. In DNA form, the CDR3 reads TGTGCCAGCTCACCGCAGGGGGGCTCCTACGAGCAGTACTTC. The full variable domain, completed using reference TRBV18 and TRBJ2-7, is NAGVMQNPRHLVRRRGQEARLRCSPMKGHSHVYWYRQLPEEGLKFMVYLQKENIIDESGMPKERFSAEFPKEGPSILRIQQVVRGDSAAYFCASSPQGGSYEQYFGPGTRLTVT.

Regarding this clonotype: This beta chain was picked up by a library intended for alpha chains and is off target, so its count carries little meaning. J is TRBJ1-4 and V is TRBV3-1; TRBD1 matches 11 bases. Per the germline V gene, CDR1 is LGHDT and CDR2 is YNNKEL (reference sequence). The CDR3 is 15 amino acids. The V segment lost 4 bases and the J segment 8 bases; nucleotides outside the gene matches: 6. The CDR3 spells CASSLPGQGAEKLFF. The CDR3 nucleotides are TGTGCCAGCAGCCTACCCGGACAGGGGGCCGAAAAACTGTTTTTT.

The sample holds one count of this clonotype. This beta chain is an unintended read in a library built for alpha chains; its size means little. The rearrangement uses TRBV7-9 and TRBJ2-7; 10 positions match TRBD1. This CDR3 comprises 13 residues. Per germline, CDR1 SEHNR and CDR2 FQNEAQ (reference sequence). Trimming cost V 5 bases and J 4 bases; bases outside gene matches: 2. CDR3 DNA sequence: TGTGCCAGCAGCGTGGGACAGGGGTACGAGCAGTACTTC. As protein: CASSVGQGYEQYF. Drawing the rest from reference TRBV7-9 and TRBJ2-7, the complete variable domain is DTGVSQNPRHKITKRGQNVTFRCDPISEHNRLYWYRQTLGQGPEFLTYFQNEAQLEKSRLLSDRFSAERPKGSFSTLEIQRTEQGDSAMYLCASSVGQGYEQYFGPGTRLTVT.

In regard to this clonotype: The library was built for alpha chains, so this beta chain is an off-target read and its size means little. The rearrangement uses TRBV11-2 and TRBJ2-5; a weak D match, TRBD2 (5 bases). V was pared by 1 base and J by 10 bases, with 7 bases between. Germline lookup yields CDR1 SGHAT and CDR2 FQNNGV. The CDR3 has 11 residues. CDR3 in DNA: TGTGCCAGCAGCTTAGGGAGGAACCAGTACTTC. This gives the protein CASSLGRNQYF.

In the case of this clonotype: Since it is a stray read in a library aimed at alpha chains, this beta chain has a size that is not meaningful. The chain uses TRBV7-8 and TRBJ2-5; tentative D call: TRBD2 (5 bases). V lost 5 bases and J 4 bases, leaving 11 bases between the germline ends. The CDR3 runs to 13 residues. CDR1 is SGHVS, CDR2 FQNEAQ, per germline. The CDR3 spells CASSETIGETQYF. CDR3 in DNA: TGTGCCAGCAGCGAGACTATAGGAGAGACCCAGTACTTC.

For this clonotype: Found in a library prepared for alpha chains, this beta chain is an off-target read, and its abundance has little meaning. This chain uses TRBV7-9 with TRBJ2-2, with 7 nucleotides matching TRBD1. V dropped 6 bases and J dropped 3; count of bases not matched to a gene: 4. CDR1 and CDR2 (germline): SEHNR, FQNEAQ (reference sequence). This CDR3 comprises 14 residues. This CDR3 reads CASRTGVDTGELFF. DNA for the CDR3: TGTGCCAGCAGAACAGGGGTTGACACCGGGGAGCTGTTTTTT. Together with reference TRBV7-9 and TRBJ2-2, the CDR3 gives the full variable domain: DTGVSQNPRHKITKRGQNVTFRCDPISEHNRLYWYRQTLGQGPEFLTYFQNEAQLEKSRLLSDRFSAERPKGSFSTLEIQRTEQGDSAMYLCASRTGVDTGELFFGEGSRLTVL.

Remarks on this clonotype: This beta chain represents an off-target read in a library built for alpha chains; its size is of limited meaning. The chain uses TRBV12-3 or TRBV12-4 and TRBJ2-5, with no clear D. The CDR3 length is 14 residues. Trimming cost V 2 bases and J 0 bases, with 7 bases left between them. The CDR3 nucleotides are TGTGCCAGCAGTTTAAGGCGGAACCAAGAGACCCAGTACTTC. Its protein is CASSLRRNQETQYF.

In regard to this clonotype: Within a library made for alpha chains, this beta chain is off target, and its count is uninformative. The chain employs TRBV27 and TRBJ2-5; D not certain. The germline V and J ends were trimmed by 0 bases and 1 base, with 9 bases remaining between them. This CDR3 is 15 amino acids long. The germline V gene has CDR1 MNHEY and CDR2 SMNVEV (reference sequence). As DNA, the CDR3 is TGTGCCAGCAGTTTATCTGGGATGAGCCAAGAGACCCAGTACTTC. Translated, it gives CASSLSGMSQETQYF.

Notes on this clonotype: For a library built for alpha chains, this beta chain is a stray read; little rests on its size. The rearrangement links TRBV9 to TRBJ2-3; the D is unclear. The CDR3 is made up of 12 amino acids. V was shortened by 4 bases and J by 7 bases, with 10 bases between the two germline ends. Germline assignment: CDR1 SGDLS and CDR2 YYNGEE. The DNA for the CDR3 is TGTGCCAGCAGCCCCCCGGGTTATACGCAGTATTTT. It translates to CASSPPGYTQYF.

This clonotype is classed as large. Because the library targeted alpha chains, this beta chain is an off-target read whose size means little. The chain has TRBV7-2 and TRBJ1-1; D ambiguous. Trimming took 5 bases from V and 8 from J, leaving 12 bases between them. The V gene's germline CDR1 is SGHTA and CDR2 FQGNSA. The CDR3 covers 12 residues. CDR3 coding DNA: TGTGCCAGCAGCAACCCCTACGAGGAAGCTTTCTTT. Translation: CASSNPYEEAFF. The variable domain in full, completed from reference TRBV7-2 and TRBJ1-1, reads GAGVSQSPSNKVTEKGKDVELRCDPISGHTALYWYRQSLGQGLEFLIYFQGNSAPDKSGLPSDRFSAERTGGSVSTLTIQRTQQEDSAVYLCASSNPYEEAFFGQGTRLTVV.